This TCR beta chain was sequenced in a study of PD-L1 blockade in urothelial cancer. At the level of the study: Blood analysis was done at 3 weeks (second dose) and 6 weeks after treatment began.

Generated by immunoSEQ multiplex PCR, the TCRdb table keeps only in-frame clones and is missing some. The sample shows 90,000 or so clones, around 89% of them seen only once. Time point in this sample: pretreatment peripheral blood. CDR1 is SSHAT, CDR2 FNYEAQ, per germline (reference sequence). This CDR3 is 16 amino acids long. The trim removed 2 bases at V and 4 bases at J, leaving 8 bases unmatched. This clone was seen only a few times. The specimen comprised PBMCs, sampled around atezolizumab (anti-PD-L1) treatment. This sequence joins TRBV7-7 and TRBJ2-5; 9 nucleotides match TRBD2. This sequence originates from a man in his fifties or sixties with urothelial cancer. CDR3 amino acids: CASSLSSRGGLETQYF. The CDR3 DNA reads as TGTGCCAGCAGCTTATCTTCGCGGGGGGGCTTAGAGACCCAGTACTTC.